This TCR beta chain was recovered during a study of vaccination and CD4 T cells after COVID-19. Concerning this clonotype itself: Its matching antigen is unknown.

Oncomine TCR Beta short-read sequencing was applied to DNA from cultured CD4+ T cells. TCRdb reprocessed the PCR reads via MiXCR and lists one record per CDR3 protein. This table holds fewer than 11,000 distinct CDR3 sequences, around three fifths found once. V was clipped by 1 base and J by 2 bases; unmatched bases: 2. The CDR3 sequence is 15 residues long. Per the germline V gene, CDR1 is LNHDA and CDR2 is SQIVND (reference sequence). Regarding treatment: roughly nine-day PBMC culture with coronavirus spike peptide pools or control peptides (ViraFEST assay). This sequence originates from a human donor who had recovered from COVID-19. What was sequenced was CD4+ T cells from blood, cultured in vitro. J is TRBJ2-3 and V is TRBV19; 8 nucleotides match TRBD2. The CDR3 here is CASSIATSATDTQYF. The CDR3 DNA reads TGTGCCAGTAGTATAGCGACTAGCGCCACAGATACGCAGTATTTT.